These 25 T cell receptor beta chains share one sample of origin, sequenced in a study of blood T cell repertoires in COVID-19. Assay used: immunoSEQ multiplex PCR; TCRdb lists only in-frame clones, some missing. The table includes tens of thousands of clones, 89% detected once. The sample was peripheral blood. The receptors were gathered from a woman older than 75 with active COVID-19.

The table lists this clone with a count of one. The chain combines TRBV29-1 with TRBJ1-6; unclear D gene. Germline V gene data show CDR1 as SQVTM and CDR2 as ANQGSEA. The CDR3 is 16 amino acids. Deletions cut 0 bases from V and 0 bases from J, with 9 bases between. The CDR3 here is CSVEDAPSSYNSPLHF. The DNA for the CDR3 is TGCAGCGTTGAAGATGCCCCGAGCTCCTATAATTCACCCCTCCACTTT.

This chain joins TRBV7-9 and TRBJ1-1; 8 bases align to TRBD1. CDR1 and CDR2 (germline): SEHNR, FQNEAQ (reference sequence). The CDR3 extends over 17 amino acids. V shed 4 bases, J shed 5 bases, and the junction held 15 bases outside the gene matches. The CDR3 is CASSSTSSDRERTEAFF. The CDR3 DNA is TGTGCCAGCAGCTCGACTTCGTCGGACAGGGAGCGAACTGAAGCTTTCTTT.

The chain has TRBV18 and TRBJ2-5; possibly TRBD1 for D (6 bases). The germline CDR1 and CDR2 sequences are KGHSH and LQKENI. The CDR3 totals 16 residues. V was cut by 2 bases and J by 4 bases, with 17 bases left in between. Here the CDR3 reads CASSPIGSLRGETQYF. CDR3 coding DNA: TGTGCCAGCTCACCAATAGGCAGCCTCAGGGGAGAGACCCAGTACTTC.

This clone was seen only a few times. The V and J genes are TRBV5-1 and TRBJ2-3; D is uncertain. The germline gives CDR1 SGHRS, CDR2 YFSETQ. V was pared by 0 bases and J by 2 bases, with 19 bases between. The CDR3 is 18 amino acids. Here the CDR3 reads CASSLAGGVRSPTDTQYF. The CDR3 DNA reads as TGCGCCAGCAGCTTGGCCGGCGGAGTCCGGTCCCCCACAGATACGCAGTATTTT.

J is TRBJ2-7 and V is TRBV3-1 (or the pseudogene TRBV3-2); TRBD2 might be the D (6 bases). This CDR3 comprises 16 residues. From germline, CDR1 is LGHDT and CDR2 YNNKEL (reference sequence). V dropped 5 bases and J dropped 0 bases, with 17 bases sitting between them. The CDR3 coding sequence is TGTGCCAGCAGCGACCGTGGGGGGACTCCCTCCTACGAGCAGTACTTC. Translating gives CASSDRGGTPSYEQYF.

J is TRBJ2-3 and V is TRBV6-6; 13 bases are a match to TRBD2. V lost 5 bases and J lost 6; bases outside the gene matches: 5. This CDR3 contains 15 residues. CDR1 and CDR2 from the germline V gene are MNHNY and SVGAGI (reference sequence). The CDR3 is CASSPGLAGSDTQYF. The DNA for the CDR3 is TGTGCCAGCAGTCCGGGACTAGCGGGATCTGATACGCAGTATTTT.

The chain uses TRBV5-4 and TRBJ2-5, with D perhaps matching TRBD1 (6 bases). V was shortened by 1 base and J by 5 bases, with 12 bases between the two germline ends. The CDR3 is 14 residues long. Germline V gene lookup returns CDR1 SGHNT and CDR2 YYREEE (reference sequence). The chain's CDR3 is CASSLRQGMETQYF. The CDR3 DNA sequence: TGTGCCAGCAGCTTGAGGCAGGGGATGGAGACCCAGTACTTC.

V and J are TRBV21-1 and TRBJ1-4. TRBV21-1 is tagged as a pseudogene. This CDR3 comprises 15 residues. In DNA form, the CDR3 reads TGTGCCAGCAGCAAACGGGTCGCAACTAATGAAAAACTGTTTTTT. It specifies CASSKRVATNEKLFF.

The V gene is TRBV25-1, the J gene TRBJ2-5; tentative D call: TRBD1 (6 bases). The CDR3 sequence is 15 residues long. Germline assignment: CDR1 MGHDK and CDR2 SYGVNS. The V gene lost 6 bases and the J gene lost 5 bases, with 19 bases spanning the gap. CDR3 sequence (DNA): TGTGCCAGCAGAGCGACAGGCGCCTCTTGGGAGACCCAGTACTTC. It translates to CASRATGASWETQYF.

V is TRBV6-2 or TRBV6-3 and J is TRBJ2-7, with TRBD1 identical over 9 bases. The CDR3 has 15 residues. V gave up 5 bases and J gave up 7 bases; unmatched junction bases: 12. The V gene's germline CDR1 is MNHEY and CDR2 SVGEGT. The chain's CDR3 is CASSRPVSGTGEQYF. The CDR3 DNA reads TGTGCCAGCAGTCGCCCCGTTTCCGGGACAGGGGAGCAGTACTTC.

In its sample, this clone was seen once. The V gene is TRBV19, the J gene TRBJ1-5; 8 nucleotides line up with TRBD1. Germline assignment: CDR1 LNHDA and CDR2 SQIVND (reference sequence). The J segment lost 7 bases and the V segment lost 4 bases, leaving 9 bases of the junction unmatched. This CDR3 region has 15 residues. CDR3 DNA: TGTGCCAGTAGTAACTCAGGGGGCCGAGGACAGCCCCAGCATTTT. Translated: CASSNSGGRGQPQHF.

The chain joins TRBV4-3 to TRBJ2-3; 9 bases line up with TRBD2. After removal of 1 base from V and 5 bases from J, the junction contained 7 bases not matched to a gene. Germline V lookup: CDR1 LGHNA, CDR2 YSLEER. This CDR3 contains 16 residues. DNA of the CDR3: TGCGCCAGCAGCCAAGCTGGCGGGAGGGGGGGAGATACGCAGTATTTT. The encoded protein is CASSQAGGRGGDTQYF.

The genes are TRBV7-3 and TRBJ2-2; TRBD1 is a possible D gene (6 bases). With 5 bases removed from V and 1 base from J, the gap between germline ends came to 8 bases. The CDR3 runs 14 residues. Looked up from germline, CDR1 is SGHTA and CDR2 is FQGTGA. CDR3 sequence: CASSIGGNTGELFF. CDR3 nucleotide sequence: TGTGCCAGCAGCATAGGGGGGAACACCGGGGAGCTGTTTTTT.

The V gene is TRBV4-3, the J gene TRBJ2-3; TRBD2 matches at 8 bases. CDR1 is LGHNA and CDR2 is YSLEER in the germline V gene. J gave up 1 base and V 1 base, and 4 bases lay outside the gene matches. This CDR3 spans 16 amino acids. CDR3 nucleotides: TGCGCCAGCAGCCAAGGACTAGCGACCCGCACAGATACGCAGTATTTT. Translation gives CASSQGLATRTDTQYF.

The chain links TRBV2 to TRBJ2-1, with TRBD2 identical over 8 bases. The CDR3 covers 14 residues. V lost 6 bases, J lost 5 bases, and 6 bases stayed unmatched. The germline V gene has CDR1 SNHLY and CDR2 FYNNEI. The CDR3 nucleotides are TGTGCCAGCAGCACTAGCGGAGGGAACAATGAGCAGTTCTTC. It encodes CASSTSGGNNEQFF.

The chain recombines TRBV9 with TRBJ1-1; 7 nucleotides match TRBD1. Germline-derived CDR1 and CDR2 are SGDLS and YYNGEE. V trimming: 3 bases; J trimming: 1 base; junction bases outside the gene matches: 6. The CDR3 consists of 15 residues. The CDR3 nucleotides read TGTGCCAGCAGCGGGGAGGACAGGACGAACACTGAAGCTTTCTTT. Its protein is CASSGEDRTNTEAFF.

This chain connects TRBV21-1 to TRBJ1-3; the D call in the table, TRBD1, was not verified against the DNA. TRBV21-1 is a pseudogene segment. The CDR3 covers 16 residues. The CDR3 loop reads CASSPRTGCNGNTIYF. The CDR3 DNA is TGTGCCAGCAGCCCCCGGACAGGGTGTAATGGAAACACCATATATTTT.

The chain carries TRBV18 and TRBJ1-2; 11 nucleotides align to TRBD1. The CDR3 runs 16 residues. V trimming: 3 bases; J trimming: 6 bases; junction bases outside the gene matches: 9. Looked up from germline, CDR1 is KGHSH and CDR2 is LQKENI. CDR3 in amino acids: CASSPSRGQGADGYTF. CDR3 DNA sequence: TGTGCCAGCTCACCGTCGAGAGGACAGGGGGCAGATGGCTACACCTTC.

The CDR3 here is CASSQAGGVGYTF. As DNA, the CDR3 is TGCGCCAGCAGCCAAGCGGGAGGGGTCGGCTACACCTTC. This rearrangement joins TRBV4-3 to TRBJ1-2; TRBD1 might be the D (5 bases). CDR1 is LGHNA, CDR2 YSLEER, per germline. V was trimmed by 1 base and J by 8 bases, leaving 11 bases between them. There are 13 residues in the CDR3.

The chain employs TRBV18 and TRBJ2-7; 10 bases are a match to TRBD1. The V gene end was trimmed by 3 bases and the J gene end by 4 bases; junction bases not matched to a gene: 9. The germline CDR1 and CDR2 sequences are KGHSH and LQKENI. The CDR3 loop spans 16 amino acids. CDR3 amino acids: CASSPQTGGLGYEQYF. The CDR3 DNA sequence: TGTGCCAGCTCACCGCAGACAGGGGGCCTAGGGTACGAGCAGTACTTC. Drawing the rest from reference TRBV18 and TRBJ2-7, the complete variable domain is NAGVMQNPRHLVRRRGQEARLRCSPMKGHSHVYWYRQLPEEGLKFMVYLQKENIIDESGMPKERFSAEFPKEGPSILRIQQVVRGDSAAYFCASSPQTGGLGYEQYFGPGTRLTVT.

The chain joins TRBV4-2 to TRBJ2-7; 10 bases fit TRBD1. The junction had 3 bases not matched to a gene; V was cut back by 4 bases and J by 3 bases. This CDR3 is built from 14 residues. The germline V gene has CDR1 LGHNA and CDR2 YNFKEQ. CDR3 bases: TGTGCCAGCAGCCTAGGACAGGGGGACTACGAGCAGTACTTC. It codes for CASSLGQGDYEQYF.

A note on this clone: At one boundary the junction diverges from the germline segment, which might be a read error. The gene calls are TRBV7-7 and TRBJ2-5; 10 nucleotides match TRBD1. Germline V lookup: CDR1 SSHAT, CDR2 FNYEAQ (reference sequence). The CDR3 contains 15 residues. The CDR3 loop is CASSPTGTGVGTQYF. In DNA, the CDR3 is TGTGCTAGCAGCCCCACCGGGACAGGGGTCGGGACCCAGTACTTC.

The CDR3 protein is CASSFSSFTDTQYF. The DNA for the CDR3 is TGTGCCAGCAGCTTCTCTAGCTTCACAGATACGCAGTATTTT. The chain has TRBV7-9 and TRBJ2-3, with D tentatively TRBD2 (5 bases). The CDR3 consists of 14 residues. With 3 bases removed from V and 2 bases from J, the gap between germline ends came to 9 bases. Germline-derived CDR1 and CDR2 are SEHNR and FQNEAQ (reference sequence).

This clone appeared a few times. V is TRBV5-4 and J is TRBJ2-1; 9 positions agree with TRBD2. The J segment lost 10 bases and the V segment lost 2 bases, leaving 4 bases of the junction unmatched. CDR1 is SGHNT and CDR2 is YYREEE in the germline V gene (reference sequence). The CDR3 spans 13 residues. CDR3 amino acids: CASSFSGGREQFF. The CDR3 DNA reads as TGTGCCAGCAGCTTTAGCGGGGGCCGGGAGCAGTTCTTC. The entire variable domain, with the rest obtained from reference TRBV5-4 and TRBJ2-1, is as follows: ETGVTQSPTHLIKTRGQQVTLRCSSQSGHNTVSWYQQALGQGPQFIFQYYREEENGRGNFPPRFSGLQFPNYSSELNVNALELDDSALYLCASSFSGGREQFFGPGTRLTVL.

The CDR3 here is CATNSGTSGRGETQYF. The CDR3 DNA sequence: TGTGCCACCAACTCCGGGACTAGCGGTCGCGGGGAGACCCAGTACTTC. The rearrangement uses TRBV24-1 and TRBJ2-5; 11 bases align to TRBD2. Trimming removed 8 bases from V and 5 bases from J; junction bases left unmatched: 12. Germline assignment: CDR1 KGHDR and CDR2 SFDVKD. The CDR3 contains 16 residues.